This entry is about one T cell receptor beta chain. Antigen unknown. The entry originates in a study of vaccination and CD4 T cells after COVID-19. Treatment specified: roughly 10-day PBMC culture with coronavirus spike peptide pools or control peptides (ViraFEST assay). The unexposed donor's CD4+ T cells were collected before the COVID-19 pandemic (2011-2018). Sequencing of cultured CD4+ T cell DNA used the Oncomine TCR Beta short-read assay. Using the QIAamp micro DNA kit, genomic DNA was extracted from the CD4+ T cells that had been cultured. MiXCR, run by TCRdb on the PCR reads, gives a single entry per CDR3 protein. Here the sample spans roughly 7,600 distinct CDR3 sequences, approximately 39% being singletons. Study results and limitations: Spike mono-reactivity was found in 304 of the 307 vaccine-specific clones identified in convalescent patients.

The CDR3 runs to 15 residues. J was trimmed by 5 bases and V by 5 bases; bases with no gene match: 11. The germline CDR1 and CDR2 sequences are SEHNR and FQNEAQ (reference sequence). The rearrangement joins TRBV7-9 to TRBJ1-2; 7 nucleotides line up with TRBD1. Sequencing input: CD4+ T cells from blood, cultured in vitro. This clonotype originated in a human donor in good health. The CDR3 reads CASSPSFTRGYGYTF. The CDR3 DNA reads as TGTGCCAGCAGCCCCTCATTCACCAGGGGGTATGGCTACACCTTC.